This TCR beta chain was documented in a study of immune evolution from preneoplasia to lung adenocarcinoma. General observations from the study: Normal lung had the highest top T cell clone frequencies. Later-stage lesions appeared to have more T cells, more diversity, less clonality.

The assay was immunoSEQ multiplex PCR, and TCRdb's table has in-frame clones only and misses some. The repertoire holds 4,000 to 5,000 clones, with just under 85% as singletons. Turning to this clone: What it binds is not known.

Trimming cost V 4 bases and J 0 bases; bases outside gene matches: 6. The CDR3 totals 15 residues. CDR1 and CDR2 from the germline V gene are SGDLS and YYNGEE. Between the mid-2010s and the late 2010s, patients underwent resection in Japan or China. Two lung cancer pathologists independently confirmed each histologic diagnosis. The receptor comes from a donor at least 70 years old with lung adenocarcinoma. The chain links TRBV9 to TRBJ2-7; 8 bases are shared with TRBD1. Sequencing was done on a sample of FFPE adjacent normal lung tissue. The CDR3 DNA reads TGTGCCAGCAGCCTCGGACAGGGACCCTCCTACGAGCAGTACTTC. Translated, it gives CASSLGQGPSYEQYF.